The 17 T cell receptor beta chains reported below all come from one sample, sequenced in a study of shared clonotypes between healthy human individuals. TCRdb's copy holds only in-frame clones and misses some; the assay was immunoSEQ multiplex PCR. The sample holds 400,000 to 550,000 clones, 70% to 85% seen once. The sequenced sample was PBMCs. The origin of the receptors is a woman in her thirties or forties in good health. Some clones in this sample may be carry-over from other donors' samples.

Here the CDR3 DNA reads TGCGCCAGCAGGTTCGGGACAGGGACAGGGGAGACCCAGTACTTC. It specifies CASRFGTGTGETQYF. The chain is built from TRBV5-1 and TRBJ2-5; 9 positions match TRBD1. Germline CDR1 and CDR2: SGHRS and YFSETQ. V was pared by 5 bases and J by 5 bases, with 10 bases of the junction left unmatched. The CDR3 has 15 amino acids.

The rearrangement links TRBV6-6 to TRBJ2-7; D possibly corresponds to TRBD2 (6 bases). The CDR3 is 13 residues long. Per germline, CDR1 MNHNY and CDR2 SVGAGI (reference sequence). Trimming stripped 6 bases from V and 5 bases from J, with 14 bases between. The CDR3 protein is CASRRTIFDEQYF. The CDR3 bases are TGTGCCAGCAGAAGGACTATTTTCGACGAGCAGTACTTC.

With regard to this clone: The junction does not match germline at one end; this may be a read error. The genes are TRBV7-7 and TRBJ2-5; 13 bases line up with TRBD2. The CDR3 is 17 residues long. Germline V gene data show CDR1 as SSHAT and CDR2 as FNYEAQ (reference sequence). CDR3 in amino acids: CASSSRTSGSKWGTQYF. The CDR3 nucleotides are TGTGCTAGCAGCTCTCGGACTAGCGGGAGTAAATGGGGGACCCAGTACTTC.

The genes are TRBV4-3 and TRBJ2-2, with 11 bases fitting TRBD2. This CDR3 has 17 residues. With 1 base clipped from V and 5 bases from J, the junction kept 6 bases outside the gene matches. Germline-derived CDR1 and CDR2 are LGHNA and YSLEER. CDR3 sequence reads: CASSQGTRTSGTGELFF. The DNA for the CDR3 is TGCGCCAGCAGCCAAGGTACCCGGACTAGCGGGACCGGGGAGCTGTTTTTT.

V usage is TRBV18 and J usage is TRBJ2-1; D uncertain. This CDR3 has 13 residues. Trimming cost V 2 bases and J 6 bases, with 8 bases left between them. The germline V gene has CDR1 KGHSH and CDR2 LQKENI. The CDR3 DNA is TGTGCCAGCTCACCAGGGATTTCCAATGAGCAGTTCTTC. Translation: CASSPGISNEQFF.

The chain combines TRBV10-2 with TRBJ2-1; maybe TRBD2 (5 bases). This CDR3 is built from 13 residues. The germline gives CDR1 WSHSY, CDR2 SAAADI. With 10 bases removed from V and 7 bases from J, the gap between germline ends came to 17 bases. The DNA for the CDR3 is TGCGCCACGAAAGAGGGATCGAGTAATGAGCAGTTCTTC. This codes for CATKEGSSNEQFF.

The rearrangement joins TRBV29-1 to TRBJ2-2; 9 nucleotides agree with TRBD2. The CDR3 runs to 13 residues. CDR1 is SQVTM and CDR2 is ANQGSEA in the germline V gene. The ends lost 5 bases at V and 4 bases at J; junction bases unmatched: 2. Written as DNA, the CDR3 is TGCAGCGTTCGGCGGGAGGGCACCGGGGAGCTGTTTTTT. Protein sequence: CSVRREGTGELFF.

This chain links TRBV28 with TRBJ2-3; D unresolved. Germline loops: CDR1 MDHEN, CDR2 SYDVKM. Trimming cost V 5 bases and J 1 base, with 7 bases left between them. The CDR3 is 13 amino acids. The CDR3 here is CASSTDRTDTQYF. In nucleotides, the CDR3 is TGTGCCAGCAGTACGGACCGCACAGATACGCAGTATTTT.

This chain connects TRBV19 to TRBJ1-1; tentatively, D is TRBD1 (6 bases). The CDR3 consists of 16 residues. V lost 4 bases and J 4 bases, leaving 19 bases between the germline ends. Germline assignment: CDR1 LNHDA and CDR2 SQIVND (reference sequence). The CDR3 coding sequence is TGTGCCAGTAGTACCCGTTGGGGGGCTTCCACCACTGAAGCTTTCTTT. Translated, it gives CASSTRWGASTTEAFF. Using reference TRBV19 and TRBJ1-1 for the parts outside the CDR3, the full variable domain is DGGITQSPKYLFRKEGQNVTLSCEQNLNHDAMYWYRQDPGQGLRLIYYSQIVNDFQKGDIAEGYSVSREKKESFPLTVTSAQKNPTAFYLCASSTRWGASTTEAFFGQGTRLTVV.

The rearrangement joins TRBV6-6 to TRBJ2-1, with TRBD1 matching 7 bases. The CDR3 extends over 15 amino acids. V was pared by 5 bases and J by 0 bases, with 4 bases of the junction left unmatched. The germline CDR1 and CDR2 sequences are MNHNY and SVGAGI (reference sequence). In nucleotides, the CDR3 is TGTGCCAGCAGTCGTAAGGGGGCCTCCTACAATGAGCAGTTCTTC. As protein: CASSRKGASYNEQFF.

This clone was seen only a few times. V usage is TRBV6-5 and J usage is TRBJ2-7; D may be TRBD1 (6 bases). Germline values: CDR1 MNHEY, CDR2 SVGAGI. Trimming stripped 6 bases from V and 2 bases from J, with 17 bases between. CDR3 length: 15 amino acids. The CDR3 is CASRKDRSSTYEQYF. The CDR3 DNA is TGTGCCAGCAGGAAAGACAGGTCAAGTACCTACGAGCAGTACTTC.

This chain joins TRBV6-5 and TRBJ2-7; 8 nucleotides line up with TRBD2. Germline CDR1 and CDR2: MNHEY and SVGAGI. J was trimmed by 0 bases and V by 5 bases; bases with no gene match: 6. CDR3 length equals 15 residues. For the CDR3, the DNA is TGTGCCAGCAGTGCGCAGCGGGAGTTCTCCTACGAGCAGTACTTC. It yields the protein CASSAQREFSYEQYF.

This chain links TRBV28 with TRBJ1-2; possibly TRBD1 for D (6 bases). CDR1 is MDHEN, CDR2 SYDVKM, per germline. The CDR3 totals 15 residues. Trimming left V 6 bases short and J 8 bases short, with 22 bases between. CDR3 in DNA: TGTGCCAGCAGACGATCCGCTACGATGGGGGCCGGCTACACCTTC. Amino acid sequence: CASRRSATMGAGYTF.

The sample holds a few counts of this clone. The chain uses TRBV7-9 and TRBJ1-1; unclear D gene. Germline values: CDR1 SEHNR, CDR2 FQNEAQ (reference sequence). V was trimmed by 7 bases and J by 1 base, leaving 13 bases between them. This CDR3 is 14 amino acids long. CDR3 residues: CASTSSEGNTEAFF. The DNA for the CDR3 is TGTGCCAGCACCTCATCTGAGGGGAACACTGAAGCTTTCTTT.

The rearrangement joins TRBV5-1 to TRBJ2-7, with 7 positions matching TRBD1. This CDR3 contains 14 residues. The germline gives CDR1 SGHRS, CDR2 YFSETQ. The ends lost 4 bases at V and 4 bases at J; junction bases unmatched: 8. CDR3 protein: CASSESGTAYEQYF. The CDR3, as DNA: TGCGCCAGCAGCGAGTCCGGGACAGCGTACGAGCAGTACTTC.

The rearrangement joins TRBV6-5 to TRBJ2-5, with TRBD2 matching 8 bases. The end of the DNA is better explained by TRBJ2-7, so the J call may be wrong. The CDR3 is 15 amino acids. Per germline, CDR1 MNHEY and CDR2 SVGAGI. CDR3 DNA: TGTGCCAGCAGTTACTCTGCGGGAGGTTCGGACGAGCAGTACTTC. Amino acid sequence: CASSYSAGGSDEQYF.

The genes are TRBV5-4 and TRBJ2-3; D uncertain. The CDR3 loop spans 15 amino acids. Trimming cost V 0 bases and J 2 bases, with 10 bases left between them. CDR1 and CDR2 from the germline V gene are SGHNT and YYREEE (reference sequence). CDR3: CASSLGPGITDTQYF. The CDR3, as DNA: TGTGCCAGCAGCTTGGGTCCAGGAATCACAGATACGCAGTATTTT.